This T cell receptor beta chain appears in the sequencing data of a study of blood T cell repertoires in COVID-19. Overall study: Italy, Spain and the United States were the sources of the convalescent and acute COVID-19 samples. PBMCs, B-cell-depleted T cells, or T cells provided the cDNA or gDNA that made up the material.

In the authors' workflow: Reference gene primer amplification yielded estimated nucleated cell counts. Assay used: immunoSEQ multiplex PCR; TCRdb lists only in-frame clones, some missing. That table is the source of V, J and clone size, and D and trimming were worked out from the DNA. The data hold just over 650,000 clones, with 75% to 90% observed a single time. This clone was recorded once. The CDR3 is 16 residues long. Germline loops: CDR1 SGHRS, CDR2 YFSETQ. Deletions cut 4 bases from V and 0 bases from J, with 13 bases between. The sequenced material came from peripheral blood. The V call is TRBV5-1, the J call TRBJ2-2; tentatively, D is TRBD1 (6 bases). This TCR was sampled from a young woman with acute or convalescent COVID-19. In DNA, the CDR3 is TGCGCCAGCAGCACCACCGGGACAACGAACACCGGGGAGCTGTTTTTT. Protein sequence: CASSTTGTTNTGELFF.